A single sample is the source of the 20 T cell receptor beta chains below, sequenced in a study of breast tumors, draining lymph nodes, adjacent tissues. TCRdb re-derived calls from the multiplex PCR reads in MiXCR, one entry per CDR3 protein. Of approximately 130,000 distinct CDR3 sequences listed, 20% to 25% are singletons. The lymph nodes were axillary draining lymph nodes from breast cancer patients. Sequenced material: axillary lymph node tissue. The receptors were sampled from a female donor with breast cancer. Some clones in this sample may be carry-over from other donors' samples.

Ten or more counts support this clonotype. V is TRBV20-1 and J is TRBJ2-3; TRBD2 aligns across 7 bases. CDR3 length: 16 amino acids. The germline CDR1 and CDR2 sequences are DFQATT and SNEGSKA (reference sequence). V lost 3 bases, J lost 5 bases, and 14 bases stayed unmatched. CDR3 nucleotide sequence: TGCAGTGCTAGCAAATCGACTAGCCGAGGGATAGATACGCAGTATTTT. Amino acid sequence: CSASKSTSRGIDTQYF.

This clonotype was observed at least ten times. The V call is TRBV9, the J call TRBJ2-1; TRBD2 agrees at 8 bases. Germline loops: CDR1 SGDLS, CDR2 YYNGEE. This CDR3 is built from 16 residues. Unmatched junction bases numbered 14, after V lost 4 bases and J lost 8 bases. The CDR3 here is CASSPIAGKAWDEQFF. DNA of the CDR3: TGTGCCAGCAGCCCTATAGCGGGGAAGGCTTGGGATGAGCAGTTCTTC.

In this sample, this clonotype turned up many times. The V gene is TRBV5-5, the J gene TRBJ2-3; 8 bases are shared with TRBD2. Trimming cost V 2 bases and J 1 base; bases outside gene matches: 9. Germline assignment: CDR1 SGHKS and CDR2 YYEKEE (reference sequence). The CDR3 spans 17 residues. CDR3 region: CASSLGLAALGTDTQYF. CDR3 nucleotide sequence: TGTGCCAGCAGCTTAGGACTAGCTGCTTTGGGCACAGATACGCAGTATTTT.

In this sample, this clonotype turned up many times. The chain has TRBV2 and TRBJ2-5, with 8 bases fitting TRBD1. V dropped 6 bases and J dropped 1; count of bases not matched to a gene: 4. The length of the CDR3 is 14 residues. CDR1 SNHLY and CDR2 FYNNEI come from the germline V gene. CDR3 nucleotides: TGTGCCAGCAGGCGGGACAGGTCCCAAGAGACCCAGTACTTC. Amino acids: CASRRDRSQETQYF.

The chain couples TRBV28 to TRBJ2-5; D call uncertain. V gave up 5 bases and J gave up 1 base, with 5 bases separating them. Germline V gene data show CDR1 as MDHEN and CDR2 as SYDVKM. The CDR3 is 12 amino acids. Here the CDR3 reads CASSPVQETQYF. The CDR3 coding sequence is TGTGCCAGCAGTCCCGTCCAAGAGACCCAGTACTTC.

This clonotype was seen more than once but under ten times. A much more abundant neighbour one base away suggests this may be a read error. The chain combines TRBV20-1 with TRBJ2-1; D is uncertain. The CDR3 contains 15 residues. Germline assignment: CDR1 DFQATT and CDR2 SNEGSKA (reference sequence). The CDR3: CSARVRWSSYNEQLF. CDR3 coding DNA: TGCAGTGCTAGAGTAAGGTGGAGCTCCTACAATGAGCAGCTCTTC.

About this clonotype itself: A much bigger clone sits one base away, suggesting this may be a read error. V and J are TRBV20-1 and TRBJ1-5; D remains unclear. Germline V gene sequence: CDR1 DFQATT, CDR2 SNEGSKA (reference sequence). CDR3 length equals 14 residues. The CDR3 coding sequence is TGCAGTGCTAGTGAAATGGCTAGCAATCAGCCCCGGCATTTT. Its protein product is CSASEMASNQPRHF.

Ten or more counts support this clonotype. The chain links TRBV4-2 to TRBJ2-7; D is possibly TRBD2 (6 bases). The CDR3 is made up of 16 amino acids. Trimming shortened V by 0 bases and J by 2 bases, and 14 bases separated the two germline ends. Germline lookup yields CDR1 LGHNA and CDR2 YNFKEQ. The CDR3 reads CASSQDGSGGTYEQYF. CDR3 nucleotides: TGTGCCAGCAGCCAAGATGGGTCTGGGGGGACCTACGAGCAGTACTTC.

This clonotype was counted many times. The CDR3 here is CASSSGAGEGYEQYF. DNA for the CDR3: TGTGCCAGCAGCTCGGGGGCAGGGGAGGGCTACGAGCAGTACTTC. This chain joins TRBV7-9 and TRBJ2-7; the D gene is possibly TRBD2 (7 bases). The CDR3 sequence is 15 residues long. Trimming stripped 4 bases from V and 3 bases from J, with 16 bases between. Per germline, CDR1 SEHNR and CDR2 FQNEAQ (reference sequence).

This clonotype was seen at least ten times. The rearrangement joins TRBV20-1 to TRBJ2-1; no definite D call. From germline, CDR1 is DFQATT and CDR2 SNEGSKA (reference sequence). Trimming left V 0 bases short and J 3 bases short, with 6 bases between. The CDR3 totals 13 residues. CDR3 protein: CSARDTYYNEQFF. In DNA, the CDR3 is TGCAGTGCTAGAGATACCTACTACAATGAGCAGTTCTTC.

This clonotype has just a few counts. The chain links TRBV12-3 or TRBV12-4 to TRBJ2-2; possibly TRBD2 for D (5 bases). V was pared by 2 bases and J by 5 bases, with 9 bases between. This CDR3 is 14 amino acids long. For the CDR3, the DNA is TGTGCCAGCAGTTTATCGAGGGAAACCGGGGAGCTGTTTTTT. As protein: CASSLSRETGELFF.

Remarks on this clonotype: The junction does not match germline at one end; this may be a read error. The chain has TRBV5-1 and TRBJ1-2; TRBD1 agrees at 7 bases. CDR3 length: 15 amino acids. Germline loops: CDR1 SGHRS, CDR2 YFSETQ. The CDR3 protein is CASSLGGSANHGYTF. The CDR3 nucleotides are TGCGCCAGCAGCTTAGGGGGCTCGGCTAACCATGGCTATACCTTC.

This clonotype was detected many times. The V gene is TRBV7-2, the J gene TRBJ1-2, with D unresolved. Trimming left V 5 bases short and J 10 bases short, with 14 bases between. CDR1 SGHTA and CDR2 FQGNSA come from the germline V gene. The CDR3 contains 12 residues. The CDR3 is CASSPHARDYTF. CDR3 DNA: TGTGCCAGCAGCCCTCACGCGAGGGACTACACCTTC.

This clonotype was recorded many times. This chain links TRBV6-6 with TRBJ2-3; D uncertain. Germline CDR1 MNHNY, CDR2 SVGAGI (reference sequence). The CDR3 is 13 residues long. The V end lost 4 bases, the J end lost 5 bases, and 10 bases lay between the germline ends. For the CDR3, the DNA is TGTGCCAGCAGTTCATTCTCCGGAGATACGCAGTATTTT. Amino acid sequence: CASSSFSGDTQYF.

This clonotype occurred many times. The genes are TRBV5-4 and TRBJ1-2, with D possibly TRBD1 on 5 matching bases. Germline V gene lookup returns CDR1 SGHNT and CDR2 YYREEE (reference sequence). Trimming shortened V by 1 base and J by 4 bases, and 11 bases separated the two germline ends. The CDR3 has 14 amino acids. CDR3 nucleotide sequence: TGTGCCAGCAGCTTGACAGGAACCTTCTATGGCTACACCTTC. This codes for CASSLTGTFYGYTF.

This chain connects TRBV6-6 to TRBJ1-1; no definite D call. V shed 6 bases and J shed 1 base, with 9 bases lying between them. This CDR3 spans 13 amino acids. CDR1 is MNHNY and CDR2 is SVGAGI in the germline V gene (reference sequence). DNA of the CDR3: TGTGCCAGCAGGGGCGCAAGGAACACTGAAGCTTTCTTT. Translating it yields CASRGARNTEAFF.

The table lists this clonotype with many counts. The V call is TRBV5-6, the J call TRBJ2-1, with D perhaps matching TRBD1 or TRBD2 (5 bases each). Germline lookup yields CDR1 SGHDT and CDR2 YYEEEE. The CDR3 consists of 17 residues. Trimming stripped 3 bases from V and 3 bases from J, with 19 bases between. CDR3 nucleotides: TGTGCCAGCAGCTCCCAGGGTTCCAGTGGGGGCTACAATGAGCAGTTCTTC. Translated: CASSSQGSSGGYNEQFF.

This clonotype was seen many times. This chain joins TRBV7-9 and TRBJ2-1; D may be TRBD2 (5 bases). V shed 5 bases and J shed 8 bases, with 16 bases lying between them. Germline CDR1 SEHNR, CDR2 FQNEAQ (reference sequence). The CDR3 spans 14 residues. In nucleotides, the CDR3 is TGTGCCAGCAGCCGATCTCTAGCTTTGGATGAGCAGTTCTTC. This encodes CASSRSLALDEQFF.

Turning to this clonotype: This may arise from a read error, as a much more abundant clone is one base away. The CDR3 ends on some other residue instead of the conserved phenylalanine or tryptophan, so this is likely a read error. This chain uses TRBV5-6 with TRBJ2-2, with D unresolved. V lost 0 bases, J lost 4 bases, and 10 bases lay in between. Germline V lookup: CDR1 SGHDT, CDR2 YYEEEE. The length of the CDR3 is 15 residues. The CDR3 is CASSLGTWGTGELFS. In DNA form, the CDR3 reads TGTGCCAGCAGCTTGGGAACGTGGGGCACCGGGGAGCTGTTTTCT.

In the case of this clonotype: A much larger clone lies a single base off, so this may be a read error. This is likely a read error, given that the CDR3 carries no conserved phenylalanine or tryptophan at its end. The V gene is TRBV20-1, the J gene TRBJ2-2, with unresolved D. The CDR3 covers 13 residues. In germline, CDR1 is DFQATT, CDR2 SNEGSKA (reference sequence). The ends were cut back, 0 bases at V and 4 bases at J, with 6 bases in the middle. CDR3 coding DNA: TGCAGTGCTAGAGAGGTGGTCACCGGGGAGCTGTTTTCT. This translates into CSAREVVTGELFS.